The clone carrying this T cell receptor beta chain was recorded a few times. The source of the sample is a study of blood T cell repertoires in COVID-19. Study as a whole: T cells, B-cell-depleted T cells, or PBMCs provided the cDNA or gDNA that served as material.

Original data processing: The authors estimated nucleated cell counts from reference gene primer amplification. Assay used: immunoSEQ multiplex PCR; TCRdb lists only in-frame clones, some missing. V, J and clone size reflect that table, while D and trimming were determined from the DNA. The sample consists of just over 150,000 clones, 65% to 90% of them appearing once. Trimming left V 0 bases short and J 0 bases short, with 6 bases between. The CDR3 sequence is 15 residues long. The germline CDR1 and CDR2 sequences are LGHDT and YNNKEL (reference sequence). Seattle researchers signed up patients amid active infection and tracked them longitudinally.

The rearrangement links TRBV3-1 (or the pseudogene TRBV3-2) to TRBJ1-3; D unresolved. The specimen was peripheral blood. This clonotype was obtained from a woman in her 40s with COVID-19, enrolled during active disease. This CDR3 reads CASSQDRVSGNTIYF. DNA for the CDR3: TGTGCCAGCAGCCAAGATCGGGTCTCTGGAAACACCATATATTTT.